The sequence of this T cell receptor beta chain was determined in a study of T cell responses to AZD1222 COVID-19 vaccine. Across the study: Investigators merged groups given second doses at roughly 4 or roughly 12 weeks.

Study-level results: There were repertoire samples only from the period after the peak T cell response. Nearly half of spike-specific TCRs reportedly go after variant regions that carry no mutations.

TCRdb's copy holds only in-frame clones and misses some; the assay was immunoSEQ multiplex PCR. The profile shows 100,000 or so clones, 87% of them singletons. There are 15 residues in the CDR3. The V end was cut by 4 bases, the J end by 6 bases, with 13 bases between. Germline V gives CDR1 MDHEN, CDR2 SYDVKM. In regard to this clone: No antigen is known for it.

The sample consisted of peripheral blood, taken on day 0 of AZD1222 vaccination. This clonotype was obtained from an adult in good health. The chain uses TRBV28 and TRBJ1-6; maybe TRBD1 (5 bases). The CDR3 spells CASSSGAGGNSPLHF. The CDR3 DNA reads TGTGCCAGCAGTTCTGGAGCGGGGGGTAATTCACCCCTCCACTTT.